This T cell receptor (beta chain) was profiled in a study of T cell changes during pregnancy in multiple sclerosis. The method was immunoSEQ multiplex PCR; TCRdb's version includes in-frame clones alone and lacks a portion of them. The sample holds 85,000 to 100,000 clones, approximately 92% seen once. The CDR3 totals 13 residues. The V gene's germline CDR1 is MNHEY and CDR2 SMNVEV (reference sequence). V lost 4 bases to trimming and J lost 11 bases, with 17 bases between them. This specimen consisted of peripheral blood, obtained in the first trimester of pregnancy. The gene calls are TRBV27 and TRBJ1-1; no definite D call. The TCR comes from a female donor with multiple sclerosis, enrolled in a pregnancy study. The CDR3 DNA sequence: TGTGCCAGCAGTTCCCCCAGCGGGAGGCGGGCTTTCTTT. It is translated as CASSSPSGRRAFF.